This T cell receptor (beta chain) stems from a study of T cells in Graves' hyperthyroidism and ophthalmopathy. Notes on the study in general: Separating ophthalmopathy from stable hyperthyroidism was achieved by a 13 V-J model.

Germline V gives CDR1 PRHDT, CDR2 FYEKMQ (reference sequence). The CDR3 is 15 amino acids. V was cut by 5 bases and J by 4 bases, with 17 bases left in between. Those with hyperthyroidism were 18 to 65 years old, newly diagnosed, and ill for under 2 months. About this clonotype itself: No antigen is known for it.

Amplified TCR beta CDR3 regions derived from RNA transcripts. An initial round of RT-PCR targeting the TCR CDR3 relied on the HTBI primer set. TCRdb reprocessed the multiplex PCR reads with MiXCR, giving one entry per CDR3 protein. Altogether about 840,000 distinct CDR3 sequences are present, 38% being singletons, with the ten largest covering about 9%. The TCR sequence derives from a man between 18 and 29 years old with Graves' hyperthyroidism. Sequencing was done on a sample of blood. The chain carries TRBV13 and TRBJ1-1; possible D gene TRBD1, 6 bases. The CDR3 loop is CASSLQGLVSTEAFF. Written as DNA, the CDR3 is TGTGCCAGCAGCCTACAGGGTTTGGTTAGCACTGAAGCTTTCTTT.